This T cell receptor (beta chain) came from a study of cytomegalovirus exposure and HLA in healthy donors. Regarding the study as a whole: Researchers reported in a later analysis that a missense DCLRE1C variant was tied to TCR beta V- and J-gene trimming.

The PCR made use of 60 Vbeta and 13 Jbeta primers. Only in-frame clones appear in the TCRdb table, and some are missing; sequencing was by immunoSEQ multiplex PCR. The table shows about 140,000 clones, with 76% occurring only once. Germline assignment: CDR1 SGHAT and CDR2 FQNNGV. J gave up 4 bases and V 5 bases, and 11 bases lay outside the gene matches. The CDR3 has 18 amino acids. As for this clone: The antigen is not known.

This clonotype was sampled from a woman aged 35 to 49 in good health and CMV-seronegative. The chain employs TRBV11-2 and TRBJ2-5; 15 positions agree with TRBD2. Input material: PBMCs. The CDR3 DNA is TGTGCCAGCAGCATCGGGACTAGCGGGAGGTGGGGGTTAGAGACCCAGTACTTC. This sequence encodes CASSIGTSGRWGLETQYF.